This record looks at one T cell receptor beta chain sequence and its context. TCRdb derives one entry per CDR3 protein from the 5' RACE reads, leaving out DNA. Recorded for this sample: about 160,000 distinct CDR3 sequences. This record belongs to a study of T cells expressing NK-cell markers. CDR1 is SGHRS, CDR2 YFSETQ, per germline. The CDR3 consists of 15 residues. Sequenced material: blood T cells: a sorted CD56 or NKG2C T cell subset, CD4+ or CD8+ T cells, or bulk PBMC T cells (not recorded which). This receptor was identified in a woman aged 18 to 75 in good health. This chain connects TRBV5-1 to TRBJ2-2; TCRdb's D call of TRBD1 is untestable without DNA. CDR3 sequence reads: CASSDGQGPTGELFF.